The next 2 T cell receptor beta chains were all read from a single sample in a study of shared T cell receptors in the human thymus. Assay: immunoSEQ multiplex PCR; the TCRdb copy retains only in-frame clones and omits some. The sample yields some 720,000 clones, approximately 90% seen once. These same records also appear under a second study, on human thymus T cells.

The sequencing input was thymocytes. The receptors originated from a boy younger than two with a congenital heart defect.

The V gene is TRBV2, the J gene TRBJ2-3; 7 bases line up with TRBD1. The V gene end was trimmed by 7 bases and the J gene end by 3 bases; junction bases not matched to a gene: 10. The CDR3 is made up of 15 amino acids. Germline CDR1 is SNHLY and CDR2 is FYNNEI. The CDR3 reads CASTRDSRTTDTQYF. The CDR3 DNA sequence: TGTGCCAGCACCCGGGACAGTAGGACGACAGATACGCAGTATTTT.

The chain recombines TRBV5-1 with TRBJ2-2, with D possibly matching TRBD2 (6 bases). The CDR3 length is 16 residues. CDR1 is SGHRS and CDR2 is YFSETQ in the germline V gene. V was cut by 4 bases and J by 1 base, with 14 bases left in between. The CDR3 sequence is CASSGVGSGNTGELFF. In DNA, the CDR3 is TGCGCCAGCAGCGGGGTAGGTAGCGGGAACACCGGGGAGCTGTTTTTT.